The 5 T cell receptor beta chains listed next were all sequenced from one sample in a study of CD8+ T cells in alopecia areata. The treatment denotes: oral pan-JAK inhibitor, 5-10 mg twice daily. RNA, once extracted, was reverse transcribed into cDNA for use as the sequencing template. Clones were sequenced by immunoSEQ multiplex PCR, and TCRdb holds only the in-frame ones, with some missing. The table shows 140,000 to 150,000 clones, with about 56% occurring only once. The material sequenced was CD8+ T cells sorted from blood, taken at week 4, from a patient treated with tofacitinib. The receptors derive from a human donor with alopecia areata.

The chain couples TRBV13 to TRBJ1-1; no clear D. Germline-derived CDR1 and CDR2 are PRHDT and FYEKMQ (reference sequence). V was clipped by 3 bases and J by 8 bases, with 10 bases between them. CDR3 length equals 12 residues. CDR3 DNA sequence: TGTGCCAGCAGCTTTTTAGCAGGAGAAGCTTTCTTT. Protein product: CASSFLAGEAFF.

Written as DNA, the CDR3 is TGTGCCAGCAGCCAAGGGAGCTACGAGCAGTACTTC. It translates to CASSQGSYEQYF. The gene calls are TRBV5-6 and TRBJ2-7, with D perhaps TRBD2 (5 bases). The germline gives CDR1 SGHDT, CDR2 YYEEEE. The CDR3 consists of 12 residues. Deletions cut 4 bases from V and 3 bases from J, with 8 bases between.

The chain uses TRBV7-9 and TRBJ2-5; TRBD1 is a possible D gene (6 bases). V gave up 4 bases and J gave up 2 bases, with 23 bases separating them. This CDR3 region has 18 residues. Germline CDR1 is SEHNR and CDR2 is FQNEAQ (reference sequence). CDR3 protein: CASSSRPDQDRRQETQYF. The CDR3 bases are TGTGCCAGCAGCTCCCGGCCTGATCAAGACAGGAGGCAAGAGACCCAGTACTTC.

The chain has TRBV4-1 and TRBJ1-5, with a weak D call TRBD1 (6 bases). Trimming took 3 bases from V and 8 from J, leaving 11 bases between them. Germline V CDR1 and CDR2: MGHRA, YSYEKL. The CDR3 covers 13 residues. The CDR3 loop is CASSHHGGKPQHF. The DNA of the CDR3 is TGCGCCAGCAGCCATCACGGGGGCAAGCCCCAGCATTTT.

The V gene is TRBV2, the J gene TRBJ2-5, with 8 bases aligning to TRBD1. The CDR3 has 20 residues. The V segment lost 10 bases and the J segment 2 bases; nucleotides outside the gene matches: 27. The germline V gene has CDR1 SNHLY and CDR2 FYNNEI. The CDR3 DNA is TGTGCCACCATGTTGTCGGGGCAGGGGGCTTCAAAGCGCGGGCAAGAGACCCAGTACTTC. Protein: CATMLSGQGASKRGQETQYF. Full variable domain (remainder filled in from reference TRBV2 and TRBJ2-5): EPEVTQTPSHQVTQMGQEVILRCVPISNHLYFYWYRQILGQKVEFLVSFYNNEISEKSEIFDDQFSVERPDGSNFTLKIRSTKLEDSAMYFCATMLSGQGASKRGQETQYFGPGTRLLVL.